A selection of T cell receptor beta chains follows, all from one sample in a study of metastatic and nonmetastatic thyroid tumors. TCRdb ran MiXCR on the PCR reads. Here the sample spans 35,000 or so clones, over 15% being singletons. Sample: blood. The receptors originated from a male donor with papillary thyroid cancer or a benign thyroid nodule (not recorded which). Some clones in this sample may be carry-over from other donors' samples. CDR3s include the opening cysteine and the closing phenylalanine or tryptophan. A D gene is named only where the DNA matches it firmly. Clone size is not always given. Where it is, it says once, few, many or a class for expanded clones.

>-|many|TRBV20-1|TRBJ1-2
TGCAGTGCCAGAGATCCGGAGTCAAACTATGGCTACACCTTC
CSARDPESNYGYTF
>-|-|TRBV5-1|TRBJ2-7
TGCGCCAGCAGCTTGGCCATCTTGGACCGCTCCTACGAGCAGTACTTC
CASSLAILDRSYEQYF
>TRBD1|-|TRBV12-3/TRBV12-4|TRBJ2-1
TGTGCCAGCAGGTTAAACGGGACAGGGTTACGGGATGAGCAGTTCTTC
CASRLNGTGLRDEQFF
>TRBD1|medium-sized|TRBV14|TRBJ1-2
TGTGCCAGCAGCCTCTCAAGCGGGACAGGGGGTTTTGGCTACACCTTC
CASSLSSGTGGFGYTF
>-|many|TRBV20-1|TRBJ1-5
TGCAGTGCTAGAGCGCGGGTAGGGAGCAATCAGCCCCAGCATTTT
CSARARVGSNQPQHF
>-|-|TRBV10-1|TRBJ2-2
TGCGCCAGCAGTACGGGCCGGAGGTCCGGGGAGCTGTTTTTT
CASSTGRRSGELFF
>TRBD1|many|TRBV19|TRBJ1-3
TGTGCCACAGGACAGGGGCCCCGTTCTGGAAACACCATATATTTT
CATGQGPRSGNTIYF
>-|-|TRBV6-1|TRBJ2-2
TGTGCCAACAGTGTGGTGGGGGACGGCACCGGGGAGCTGTTTTTT
CANSVVGDGTGELFF
>TRBD1|few|TRBV27|TRBJ2-7
TGTGCCAGCAACTTAAGACAGGGCCCCTACGAGCAGTACTTC
CASNLRQGPYEQYF
>TRBD1|-|TRBV7-3|TRBJ1-6
TGTGCCAGCAGCCTTGGACAGGGAAGTTCACCCCTCCACTTT
CASSLGQGSSPLHF
>-|many|TRBV9|TRBJ1-2
TGTGCCAGCAGCGTTCGCAGGGTGAGGTACTATGGCTACACCTTC
CASSVRRVRYYGYTF
>-|many|TRBV4-3|TRBJ1-1
TGCGCCAGCAGCCAAGACCTCGGTATGAGTGTAGCTTTCTTT
CASSQDLGMSVAFF
>-|many|TRBV7-2|TRBJ2-7
TGTGCCAGCAGCCAAAGGATGGGCTACGAGCAGTACTTC
CASSQRMGYEQYF
>TRBD1|many|TRBV12-3/TRBV12-4|TRBJ1-1
TGTGCCAGCACCTTAGGGGGACAGGGGCGAGCTTTCTTT
CASTLGGQGRAFF
>-|many|TRBV5-1|TRBJ2-3
TGCGCCAGCAGCAGTGACGGTAGCACAGATACGCAGTATTTT
CASSSDGSTDTQYF
>-|few|TRBV2|TRBJ2-3
TGTGCCAGCGGGGACTCCTTTGTCGATACGCAGTATTTT
CASGDSFVDTQYF
>-|-|TRBV2|TRBJ1-6
TGTGCCAGCGGGAGGACAAATTATAATTCACCCCTCCACTTT
CASGRTNYNSPLHF
>-|many|TRBV5-1|TRBJ1-4
TGCGCCAGCAGCCCCACAGGGAATCGGGCTGAAAAACTGTTTTTT
CASSPTGNRAEKLFF
>-|-|TRBV6-5|TRBJ2-3
TGTGCCAGCAGTTCCCCGGCAGCCTACGGCTCAGATACGCAGTATTTT
CASSSPAAYGSDTQYF
>-|many|TRBV3-1|TRBJ1-1
TGTGCCAGCACCACGAACAGGGTACACACTGAAGCTTTCTTT
CASTTNRVHTEAFF
>-|-|TRBV27|TRBJ1-6
TGTGCCAGCCGCGGATCAGGGTTTGACTCACCCCTCCACTTT
CASRGSGFDSPLHF
>TRBD2|once|TRBV20-1|TRBJ2-7
TGCAGTGCGGGGATCGGGACTAGCGGGGGCTACGAGCAGTACTTC
CSAGIGTSGGYEQYF
>-|medium-sized|TRBV6-1|TRBJ2-7
TGTGCCAGCAGTCGTACAGGGCTCTACGAGCAGTACTTC
CASSRTGLYEQYF
>-|-|TRBV30|TRBJ2-3
TGTGCCTGGGAAGACATCCAGACGCAGTATTTT
CAWEDIQTQYF
>-|-|TRBV27|TRBJ2-1
TGTGCCAGCAGTTTATCGTCAGCGGTGGGTTATAATGAGCAGTTCTTC
CASSLSSAVGYNEQFF
>-|many|TRBV5-1|TRBJ1-1
TGCGCCAGCAGCTTACAGCACCGACAGGTCATGAACACTGAAGCTTTCTTT
CASSLQHRQVMNTEAFF
>TRBD1|many|TRBV12-3/TRBV12-4|TRBJ2-1
TGTGCCAGCAGTAGGGACAGGTCTTACAATGAGCAGTTCTTC
CASSRDRSYNEQFF
>-|many|TRBV6-2/TRBV6-3|TRBJ1-1
TGTGCCAGCACCTCGACGGTGAGGTCAACTGAAGCTTTCTTT
CASTSTVRSTEAFF
>-|-|TRBV11-3|TRBJ2-7
TGTGCCAGCAGCCTCATTGGAGTTTCTACCTACGAGCAGTACTTC
CASSLIGVSTYEQYF
>TRBD1|few|TRBV12-3/TRBV12-4|TRBJ2-6
TGTGCCAGCAGCCGACAGGGGGGCGGCTCTTGTGCCAACGTCCTGACTTTC
CASSRQGGGSCANVLTF
>-|many|TRBV2|TRBJ1-2
TGTGCCAGCAGTTGGGGCGGGGATGGCTACACCTTC
CASSWGGDGYTF
>-|many|TRBV11-2|TRBJ2-1
TGTGCCAGCAGCCCACGGGTCTACAATGAGCAGTTCTTC
CASSPRVYNEQFF
>-|-|TRBV6-2/TRBV6-3|TRBJ2-5
TGTGCCAGCAGTTACGCGGTTGGCCCGCCCAGTGAGACCCAGTACTTC
CASSYAVGPPSETQYF
>-|few|TRBV6-1|TRBJ2-2
TGTGCCAGCAGTGAATTAGGGGGGAGGCTGTTTTTT
CASSELGGRLFF
>-|many|TRBV5-6|TRBJ2-5
TGTGCCAGCAGCCCCATAGGGGATGCGCAAGAGACCCAGTACTTC
CASSPIGDAQETQYF
>-|-|TRBV7-2|TRBJ1-2
TGTGCCAGCAGCTTAAACGGGTGGTGGGAGGGCTACACCTTC
CASSLNGWWEGYTF
>TRBD2|few|TRBV12-5|TRBJ2-3
TGTGTTAGCGCCCTCGGACTAGCGTGCTACACAGATACGCAGTATTTT
CVSALGLACYTDTQYF
>-|-|TRBV2|TRBJ2-3
TGTGCCAGCAGTGTCCGGGAGATTGCAGATACGCAGTATTTT
CASSVREIADTQYF
>-|-|TRBV19|TRBJ1-5
TGTGCCTGCGCCGGAACAGACAATCAGCCCCAGCATTTT
CACAGTDNQPQHF